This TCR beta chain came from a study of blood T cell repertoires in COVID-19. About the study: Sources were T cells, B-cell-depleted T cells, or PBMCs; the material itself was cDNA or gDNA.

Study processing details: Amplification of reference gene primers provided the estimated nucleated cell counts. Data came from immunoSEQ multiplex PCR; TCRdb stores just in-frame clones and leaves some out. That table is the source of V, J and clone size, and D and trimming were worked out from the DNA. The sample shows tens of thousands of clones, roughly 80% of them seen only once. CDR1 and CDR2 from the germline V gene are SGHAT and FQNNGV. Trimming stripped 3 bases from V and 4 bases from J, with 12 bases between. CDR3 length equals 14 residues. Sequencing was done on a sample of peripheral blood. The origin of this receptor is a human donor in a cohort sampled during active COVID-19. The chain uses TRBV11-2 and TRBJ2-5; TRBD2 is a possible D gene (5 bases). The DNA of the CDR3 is TGTGCCAGCAGCTTCGCTAGCTCTGGAGAGACCCAGTACTTC. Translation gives CASSFASSGETQYF.